Following are 22 T cell receptor beta chains from one sample sequenced in a study of blood T cell repertoires in COVID-19. TCRdb keeps only in-frame clones here, not all; method: immunoSEQ multiplex PCR. The sample records roughly 150,000 clones, more than 65% being singletons. Sequenced sample: peripheral blood. The receptors stem from a man aged 70 or older with active or convalescent COVID-19.

The chain carries TRBV19 and TRBJ2-3; 7 positions match TRBD2. This CDR3 is built from 15 residues. Germline CDR1 is LNHDA and CDR2 is SQIVND (reference sequence). The V segment lost 2 bases and the J segment 2 bases; nucleotides outside the gene matches: 4. The CDR3 is CASSIWRGFTDTQYF. In nucleotides, the CDR3 is TGTGCCAGTAGTATATGGCGGGGGTTCACAGATACGCAGTATTTT. The full variable domain, in which reference TRBV19 and TRBJ2-3 provide the parts outside the CDR3, is DGGITQSPKYLFRKEGQNVTLSCEQNLNHDAMYWYRQDPGQGLRLIYYSQIVNDFQKGDIAEGYSVSREKKESFPLTVTSAQKNPTAFYLCASSIWRGFTDTQYFGPGTRLTVL.

V is TRBV5-1 and J is TRBJ2-1; 7 bases match TRBD2. The CDR3 consists of 14 residues. CDR1 SGHRS and CDR2 YFSETQ come from the germline V gene. Trimming removed 4 bases from V and 7 bases from J; junction bases left unmatched: 8. This chain's CDR3 is CASSPGVAGNEQFF. Written as DNA, the CDR3 is TGCGCCAGCAGCCCCGGGGTAGCGGGTAATGAGCAGTTCTTC.

The chain employs TRBV19 and TRBJ1-2; D is unclear. The CDR3 is made up of 11 amino acids. The V end was cut by 5 bases, the J end by 2 bases, with 3 bases between. Germline assignment: CDR1 LNHDA and CDR2 SQIVND (reference sequence). The CDR3 region has the DNA TGTGCCAGTAGTCTCAACTATGGCTACACCTTC. Its protein is CASSLNYGYTF.

CDR3 nucleotides: TGTGCCAGCAGAAGAAGCGGGGGCCCCGCGGGATACGAGCAGTACTTC. Residues: CASRRSGGPAGYEQYF. V is TRBV5-4 and J is TRBJ2-7; 8 bases agree with TRBD2. With V trimmed by 5 bases and J by 4 bases, 14 bases remained unmatched. Germline V gene lookup returns CDR1 SGHNT and CDR2 YYREEE (reference sequence). CDR3 size: 16 residues.

The chain is built from TRBV28 and TRBJ2-2; D is possibly TRBD2 (5 bases). Germline V gene data show CDR1 as MDHEN and CDR2 as SYDVKM. This CDR3 spans 15 amino acids. Trimming removed 5 bases from V and 4 bases from J, with 14 bases in between. The DNA of the CDR3 is TGTGCCAGCAGTCTGCTTAGGGCGGGCACCGGGGAGCTGTTTTTT. Its translation: CASSLLRAGTGELFF.

The chain links TRBV5-5 to TRBJ2-2; a weak D match, TRBD1 (5 bases). V was shortened by 3 bases and J by 7 bases, with 16 bases between the two germline ends. Germline loops: CDR1 SGHKS, CDR2 YYEKEE (reference sequence). The CDR3 sequence is 15 residues long. CDR3 DNA sequence: TGTGCCAGCAGCTCGACACCGGACATTGGCGGGGAGCTGTTTTTT. This gives the protein CASSSTPDIGGELFF.

The chain uses TRBV5-1 and TRBJ2-2, with 9 positions matching TRBD1. Germline trimming cut 0 bases from V and 7 bases from J; bases unmatched to any gene: 4. Looked up from germline, CDR1 is SGHRS and CDR2 is YFSETQ. The CDR3 has 15 amino acids. The CDR3 here is CASSLGTGDGGELFF. The CDR3 DNA reads TGCGCCAGCAGCTTGGGGACAGGGGACGGCGGGGAGCTGTTTTTT.

The chain employs TRBV25-1 and TRBJ2-3; D not resolved. The germline V gene has CDR1 MGHDK and CDR2 SYGVNS. Trimming stripped 6 bases from V and 0 bases from J, with 4 bases between. This CDR3 has 12 amino acids. The CDR3 DNA follows: TGTGCCAGCAGAACAAGCACAGATACGCAGTATTTT. It specifies CASRTSTDTQYF.

This chain joins TRBV27 and TRBJ2-7; D perhaps matches TRBD1 (5 bases). V gave up 2 bases and J gave up 2 bases, with 10 bases separating them. This CDR3 comprises 14 residues. Germline-derived CDR1 and CDR2 are MNHEY and SMNVEV (reference sequence). In nucleotides, the CDR3 is TGTGCCAGCAGTTTAAACGGCAGGGCCTACGAGCAGTACTTC. It yields the protein CASSLNGRAYEQYF.

V usage is TRBV7-8 and J usage is TRBJ1-6; possible D gene TRBD1, 6 bases. This CDR3 spans 16 amino acids. Germline CDR1 is SGHVS and CDR2 is FQNEAQ. V lost 1 base, J lost 4 bases, and 11 bases lay in between. The chain's CDR3 is CASSLEGGIYNSPLHF. The CDR3, as DNA: TGTGCCAGCAGCTTAGAGGGGGGGATTTATAATTCACCCCTCCACTTT.

The rearrangement joins TRBV12-5 to TRBJ1-1; 10 bases map to TRBD1. The CDR3 sequence is 16 residues long. From germline, CDR1 is LGHNT and CDR2 FRNRAP. J was trimmed by 6 bases and V by 1 base; bases with no gene match: 8. The CDR3 reads CASGLGAGTGVSEAFF. CDR3 in DNA: TGTGCTAGTGGTTTGGGGGCCGGGACAGGGGTTTCTGAAGCTTTCTTT.

The V and J genes are TRBV19 and TRBJ1-2, with TRBD1 identical over 8 bases. This CDR3 has 14 residues. Germline V gives CDR1 LNHDA, CDR2 SQIVND (reference sequence). The ends lost 7 bases at V and 8 bases at J; junction bases unmatched: 12. This CDR3 is CASIPRQGKKGYTF. The CDR3 nucleotides are TGTGCCAGTATCCCCCGACAGGGGAAAAAAGGCTACACCTTC.

CDR3 nucleotide sequence: TGTGCCAGCAGCCAATCGCGGGAGGGTGGTGGCTACACCTTC. Protein product: CASSQSREGGGYTF. The rearrangement joins TRBV16 to TRBJ1-2, with D uncertain. Germline CDR1 reads KGHSY; CDR2 reads FQNENV. The CDR3 runs to 14 residues. Trimming took off 0 bases at V and 7 bases at J, with 12 bases between the two ends.

The gene calls are TRBV10-1 and TRBJ2-5, with 8 bases aligning to TRBD2. Germline V lookup: CDR1 WNHNN, CDR2 SYGVQD (reference sequence). This CDR3 has 14 amino acids. With V trimmed by 4 bases and J by 3 bases, 4 bases remained unmatched. DNA of the CDR3: TGCGCCAGCAGTGCGGGTAGCGGGAAAGAGACCCAGTACTTC. Translated, it gives CASSAGSGKETQYF.

The chain has TRBV27 and TRBJ2-7, with D perhaps TRBD2 (5 bases). The CDR3 spans 14 residues. Trimming cost V 3 bases and J 3 bases, with 12 bases left between them. The germline V gene has CDR1 MNHEY and CDR2 SMNVEV (reference sequence). The CDR3 protein is CASSFVRVGYEQYF. CDR3 DNA: TGTGCCAGCAGTTTCGTGAGGGTAGGCTACGAGCAGTACTTC.

This chain uses TRBV4-1 with TRBJ1-2; D gene ambiguous. This CDR3 has 14 residues. Germline CDR1 and CDR2: MGHRA and YSYEKL. The V gene lost 6 bases and the J gene lost 4 bases, with 15 bases spanning the gap. The CDR3 loop is CASREQEGTYGYTF. The CDR3 DNA reads TGCGCCAGCAGGGAGCAAGAAGGAACCTATGGCTACACCTTC.

The CDR3 reads CASSYPSLGQNTEKLFF. The DNA for the CDR3 is TGTGCCAGCAGTTACCCGTCCCTGGGACAGAATACTGAAAAACTGTTTTTT. The gene calls are TRBV6-2 or TRBV6-3 and TRBJ1-4; 7 bases fit TRBD1. V lost 2 bases and J lost 7; bases outside the gene matches: 13. The CDR3 covers 17 residues. Germline assignment: CDR1 MNHEY and CDR2 SVGEGT.

V gene TRBV18 combines with J gene TRBJ1-2; no clear D gene. V lost 2 bases and J 5 bases, leaving 15 bases between the germline ends. Germline assignment: CDR1 KGHSH and CDR2 LQKENI. The length of the CDR3 is 15 residues. Written as DNA, the CDR3 is TGTGCCAGCTCACCAGGAGTGCCAGAGGGATATGGCTACACCTTC. This sequence encodes CASSPGVPEGYGYTF.

This sequence joins TRBV5-1 and TRBJ1-1; TRBD1 is a possible D gene (5 bases). The CDR3 loop spans 16 amino acids. Germline V gene lookup returns CDR1 SGHRS and CDR2 YFSETQ. V gave up 0 bases and J gave up 1 base, with 13 bases separating them. The CDR3 sequence is CASSLAEGRANTEAFF. The CDR3 nucleotides read TGCGCCAGCAGCTTGGCGGAGGGGCGGGCGAACACTGAAGCTTTCTTT.

The V call is TRBV19, the J call TRBJ1-4; 8 bases fit TRBD1. V dropped 7 bases and J dropped 5; count of bases not matched to a gene: 3. Germline CDR1 LNHDA, CDR2 SQIVND (reference sequence). The CDR3 runs to 13 residues. The CDR3 here is CASKGTGNEKLFF. CDR3 DNA sequence: TGTGCCAGTAAAGGGACAGGCAATGAAAAACTGTTTTTT.

This clone has a handful of counts. The rearrangement joins TRBV12-5 to TRBJ2-2, with D perhaps matching TRBD1 (6 bases). The CDR3 covers 16 residues. Germline V lookup: CDR1 LGHNT, CDR2 FRNRAP. Trimming took off 5 bases at V and 2 bases at J, with 15 bases between the two ends. The CDR3 spells CASGPFRDKNTGELFF. CDR3 nucleotides: TGTGCTAGTGGTCCGTTCCGGGACAAAAACACCGGGGAGCTGTTTTTT.

This chain connects TRBV3-1 (or the pseudogene TRBV3-2) to TRBJ2-1; TRBD2 matches at 13 bases. Germline trimming cut 3 bases from V and 8 bases from J; bases unmatched to any gene: 10. This CDR3 comprises 17 residues. Germline assignment: CDR1 LGHDT and CDR2 YNNKEL (reference sequence). CDR3: CASSQRLLAGGGDEQFF. The CDR3 nucleotides are TGTGCCAGCAGCCAGCGGCTACTAGCGGGAGGGGGGGATGAGCAGTTCTTC.